This entry features one T cell receptor (beta chain) sequence. The table lists this clonotype with a few counts. Its cognate antigen has yet to be identified. Per-base qualities were not stored, and no clone one base away is much larger. The sample belongs to a study of T-cell reconstitution after alpha-beta-depleted transplantation in children listed by TCRdb under 2016. Notes on the research overall: Using TCR repertoire profiling, the study followed T-cell immune reconstitution in a quantitative way in children after TCRalphabeta/CD19-depleted allogeneic hematopoietic cell transplantation.

From the germline V gene (reference sequence), CDR1 is DFQATT and CDR2 is SNEGSKA. The CDR3 starts with the cysteine, ends with the phenylalanine, and has 15 residues. Of all the DNA, just the CDR3 is kept, 45 bases in frame from base 1. V is shortened by 2 bases, J by 5 bases, and the region joining them spans 18 bases. Library preparation employed PCR. Sequencing used an Illumina HiSeq 2500. TCR libraries were prepared with molecular barcoding, using unique molecular identifiers to normalize TCRbeta repertoire quantification. Using fastp trimming at Q25 and MiXCR clonotype assembly, TCRdb reanalyzed the public sequencing data and kept in-frame beta chains. CDR3 protein duplicates are merged, each entry listing the most common genes and DNA. This sample lists fewer than 550,000 distinct CDR3 sequences; about 11% were detected once. Nearly 5.5% of the sample belongs to the ten largest clones.

The chain was built from TRBV20-1 and TRBJ2-5; no D gene can be assigned with confidence. This sequence originates from a human donor who donated a stem cell graft to a child with acute myeloid leukemia. The sequencing used PBMCs from the stem cell graft donor, collected from the stem cell graft. The base sequence is TGCAGTGCTAGATGGGTTGGGGATGGGATGGAGACCCAGTACTTC. It specifies CSARWVGDGMETQYF.